The entry below gives a single T cell receptor beta chain sequence along with its context. What it recognizes is unknown. This CDR3 region has 14 residues. Germline V lookup: CDR1 MNHEY, CDR2 SMNVEV (reference sequence). The V end lost 3 bases, the J end lost 3 bases, and 11 bases lay between the germline ends. The protocol was immunoSEQ multiplex PCR, while the TCRdb copy is restricted to in-frame clones and leaves out a portion. The sample has 20,000 to 30,000 clones, 90% seen once. The sample originates from a study of monozygotic twins with cystic fibrosis. Study-wide background: Libraries were built from approximately 3 micrograms of fragmented DNA using roughly 14 PCR cycles. Whole-study results and caveats: The repertoire was suggested to be naive-dominated, clonality median approximately 0.0098. In this small cohort, shared CDR3 numbers showed no association with age, concordance or disease severity. Co-twins had the most similar V usage for 13 of 16 pairs, J for 8.

The clonotype originates from a girl between 2 and 10 years old with cystic fibrosis. Sequencing was performed on blood. V usage is TRBV27 and J usage is TRBJ1-2; no clear D gene. The CDR3 protein is CASSFPVGDYGYTF. CDR3 bases: TGTGCCAGCAGTTTCCCTGTTGGGGACTATGGCTACACCTTC.